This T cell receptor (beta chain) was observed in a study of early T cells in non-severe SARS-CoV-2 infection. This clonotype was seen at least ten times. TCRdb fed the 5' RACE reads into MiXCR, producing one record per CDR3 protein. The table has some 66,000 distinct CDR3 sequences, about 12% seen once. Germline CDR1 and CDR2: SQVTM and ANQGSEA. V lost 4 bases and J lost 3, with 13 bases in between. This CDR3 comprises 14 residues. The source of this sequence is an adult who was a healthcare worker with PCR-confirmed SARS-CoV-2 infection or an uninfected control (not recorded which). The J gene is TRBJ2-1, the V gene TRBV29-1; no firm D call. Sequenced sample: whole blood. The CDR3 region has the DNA TGCAGCGTTGGGCAGGCAGAGATCTACAATGAGCAGTTCTTC. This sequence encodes CSVGQAEIYNEQFF.